These 7 T cell receptor beta chains were sequenced from one sample in a study of T cell changes during pregnancy in multiple sclerosis. Some clones are missing from TCRdb's copy, which holds only in-frame ones; the method was immunoSEQ multiplex PCR. The sample holds around 28,000 clones; approximately 90% are singletons and the top ten take about 4.5%. The sequences come from CD8+ T cells from peripheral blood mononuclear cells, collected in the second trimester of pregnancy. The receptors originated from a female donor with multiple sclerosis, enrolled in a pregnancy study.

This chain joins TRBV11-2 and TRBJ1-1; D is possibly TRBD1 (5 bases). The CDR3 runs to 14 residues. CDR1 and CDR2 from the germline V gene are SGHAT and FQNNGV. Between the trimmed V and J ends, which lost 3 bases and 6 bases, there was a span of 14 bases. CDR3 residues: CASSLAGRRAEAFF. The CDR3 DNA reads as TGTGCCAGCAGCTTGGCAGGGAGGCGGGCTGAAGCTTTCTTT.

The chain uses TRBV5-1 and TRBJ2-7, with 7 bases identical to TRBD2. CDR1 and CDR2 (germline): SGHRS, YFSETQ. CDR3 length: 14 amino acids. The V gene end was trimmed by 5 bases and the J gene end by 2 bases; junction bases not matched to a gene: 7. The CDR3 DNA sequence: TGCGCCAGCAGTGGCGGGAGAGGGGCCTACGAGCAGTACTTC. This gives the protein CASSGGRGAYEQYF.

The chain couples TRBV19 to TRBJ2-1, with D perhaps matching TRBD2 (6 bases). The germline gives CDR1 LNHDA, CDR2 SQIVND (reference sequence). This CDR3 region has 14 residues. The V end was cut by 3 bases, the J end by 4 bases, with 10 bases between. The CDR3: CASSIGGEYNEQFF. CDR3 bases: TGTGCCAGTAGTATCGGAGGGGAGTACAATGAGCAGTTCTTC.

This clone was found once. The gene calls are TRBV10-3 and TRBJ2-7; TRBD2 matches at 9 bases. The junction had 5 bases not matched to a gene; V was cut back by 6 bases and J by 2 bases. CDR3 length equals 14 residues. The germline V gene encodes CDR1 ENHRY and CDR2 SYGVKD. The CDR3 sequence: CAIRPTSGPYEQYF. CDR3 bases: TGTGCCATCAGACCGACTAGCGGCCCCTACGAGCAGTACTTC.

V usage is TRBV5-4 and J usage is TRBJ2-7, with a tentative D call TRBD2 (7 bases). CDR1 SGHNT and CDR2 YYREEE come from the germline V gene (reference sequence). V was pared by 0 bases and J by 3 bases, with 13 bases between. The CDR3 totals 15 residues. CDR3 sequence (DNA): TGTGCCAGCAGCTTGGGGAGGGGGGGAAACTACGAGCAGTACTTC. This sequence encodes CASSLGRGGNYEQYF.

The J gene is TRBJ2-7, the V gene TRBV2, with D perhaps matching TRBD2 (5 bases). This CDR3 is built from 14 residues. CDR1 is SNHLY, CDR2 FYNNEI, per germline. Trimming shortened V by 10 bases and J by 6 bases, and 22 bases separated the two germline ends. For the CDR3, the DNA is TGTGCCAACGAGGGATTGGGGATTCGGGTCGAGCAGTACTTC. It is translated as CANEGLGIRVEQYF.

The chain carries TRBV19 and TRBJ2-1; 8 bases are shared with TRBD1. V was clipped by 3 bases and J by 4 bases; unmatched bases: 5. This CDR3 spans 15 amino acids. Germline V gene data show CDR1 as LNHDA and CDR2 as SQIVND (reference sequence). CDR3 nucleotides: TGTGCCAGTAGTATCGGACAGGGCTTTTACAATGAGCAGTTCTTC. Translation: CASSIGQGFYNEQFF.